This T cell receptor beta chain was obtained from a study of blood T cell repertoires in COVID-19. Study-wide background: Samples came from the United States, Italy and Spain, spanning acute and convalescent COVID-19. T cells, B-cell-depleted T cells, or PBMCs provided the cDNA or gDNA that served as material.

Per germline, CDR1 SGHDT and CDR2 YYEEEE. Trimming left V 4 bases short and J 3 bases short, with 12 bases between. This CDR3 spans 14 amino acids. Original processing notes: Amplification of reference gene primers provided the estimated nucleated cell counts. Repertoires were generated with immunoSEQ multiplex PCR, while TCRdb's copy carries only in-frame clones and drops some. The DNA gave D and trimming, while V, J and clone size come from that table. This table holds tens of thousands of clones, around nine tenths found once. Sequencing was performed on peripheral blood. This chain links TRBV5-6 with TRBJ2-3; D unresolved. The TCR was taken from a man aged 60 to 69 with acute or convalescent COVID-19. The CDR3 region is CASSAVRGTDTQYF. The CDR3 nucleotides are TGTGCCAGCAGCGCAGTGAGAGGTACAGATACGCAGTATTTT. The complete variable domain, with remaining parts taken from reference TRBV5-6 and TRBJ2-3, reads DAGVTQSPTHLIKTRGQQVTLRCSPKSGHDTVSWYQQALGQGPQFIFQYYEEEERQRGNFPDRFSGHQFPNYSSELNVNALLLGDSALYLCASSAVRGTDTQYFGPGTRLTVL.